Shown below are 17 T cell receptor beta chains from a single sample sequenced in a study of naive and memory T cell subsets. Two oligonucleotides, mixed equimolar, formed the beta constant-region primer covering TRBC1 and TRBC2. TCRdb independently ran MiXCR on the UMI-ligation and nested PCR reads; one entry per CDR3 protein. The table includes fewer than 30,000 distinct CDR3 sequences, about 10% detected once. The specimen was effector memory CD4+ T cells from blood. Subset reported: effector memory, CD45RA- CD27-. The origin of the receptors is a human donor in good health.

A remark on this clonotype: This may arise from a read error, as a much more abundant clone is one base away. The chain carries TRBV7-8 and TRBJ2-5; 9 bases line up with TRBD1. From germline, CDR1 is SGHVS and CDR2 FQNEAQ. The CDR3 runs 13 residues. V was pared by 7 bases and J by 5 bases, with 5 bases of the junction left unmatched. The CDR3 DNA sequence: TGTGCCAGCACCTGGGACAGGGTGGAGACCCAGTACTTC. The encoded protein is CASTWDRVETQYF.

The genes are TRBV7-6 and TRBJ2-1, with 12 bases identical to TRBD2. The CDR3 totals 19 residues. The junction had 16 bases not matched to a gene; V was cut back by 5 bases and J by 5 bases. Germline-derived CDR1 and CDR2 are SGHVS and FNYEAQ. This CDR3 is CASSPYRPSGRADHNEQFF. CDR3 nucleotides: TGTGCCAGCAGCCCCTACCGCCCTAGCGGGAGGGCCGATCACAATGAGCAGTTCTTC.

This clonotype appeared a few times. The chain has TRBV6-1 and TRBJ1-2, with D unresolved. The V end lost 7 bases, the J end lost 0 bases, and 24 bases lay between the germline ends. The CDR3 spans 18 residues. Germline values: CDR1 MNHNS, CDR2 SASEGT. The CDR3 DNA reads as TGTGCCAGCATCAGTGGGCGTCCCGGTTCCAGTTCTAACTATGGCTACACCTTC. Its protein product is CASISGRPGSSSNYGYTF.

This rearrangement joins TRBV7-9 to TRBJ2-7, with 7 bases that match TRBD1. The CDR3 sequence is 16 residues long. Germline V gives CDR1 SEHNR, CDR2 FQNEAQ (reference sequence). V dropped 1 base and J dropped 1; count of bases not matched to a gene: 7. The CDR3 sequence is CASSLGQGKGSYEQYF. The CDR3 nucleotides are TGTGCCAGCAGCTTAGGACAGGGCAAAGGGTCCTACGAGCAGTACTTC.

Only a few counts were recorded for this clonotype. The V call is TRBV29-1, the J call TRBJ1-3; 8 positions agree with TRBD1. CDR3 length: 13 amino acids. Germline CDR1 is SQVTM and CDR2 is ANQGSEA. Germline trimming cut 7 bases from V and 4 bases from J; bases unmatched to any gene: 6. The chain's CDR3 is CSAAGGEGNTIYF. The CDR3 DNA reads as TGCAGCGCCGCAGGGGGCGAAGGAAACACCATATATTTT.

Many counts were recorded for this clonotype. This sequence joins TRBV20-1 and TRBJ2-7; the D is unclear. Trimming took 3 bases from V and 3 from J, leaving 9 bases between them. The CDR3 totals 12 residues. Germline V gene sequence: CDR1 DFQATT, CDR2 SNEGSKA (reference sequence). Here the CDR3 DNA reads TGCAGTGCTAGCCCCGGGCTCTACGAGCAGTACTTC. Translated, it gives CSASPGLYEQYF.

A word on this clonotype: A much larger clone differs by one base, so this may be a read error. J is TRBJ1-2 and V is TRBV18, with a weak D call TRBD1 (5 bases). CDR1 KGHSH and CDR2 LQKENI come from the germline V gene. There are 14 residues in the CDR3. The chain's CDR3 is CASSLQGDANGYAF. The CDR3 nucleotides read TGTGCCAGCTCGCTCCAGGGAGATGCGAACGGCTACGCCTTC.

This chain links TRBV7-6 with TRBJ1-4; D not resolved. Germline V CDR1 and CDR2: SGHVS, FNYEAQ. The CDR3 extends over 13 amino acids. Trimming pared 5 bases from V and 4 bases from J, leaving 8 bases between. CDR3 protein: CASSPRSNEKLFF. Written as DNA, the CDR3 is TGTGCCAGCAGCCCACGTAGTAATGAAAAACTGTTTTTT.

This clonotype was observed a few times. The rearrangement uses TRBV3-1 and TRBJ2-7, with TRBD1 as a possible D gene (6 bases). Germline CDR1 reads LGHDT; CDR2 reads YNNKEL (reference sequence). This CDR3 has 12 amino acids. The ends were cut back, 4 bases at V and 10 bases at J, with 14 bases in the middle. CDR3 amino acids: CASSRGGVGQYF. CDR3 bases: TGTGCCAGCAGCCGTGGGGGCGTCGGACAGTACTTC.

This clonotype occurred many times. The chain employs TRBV3-1 and TRBJ2-5; 12 nucleotides match TRBD2. The CDR3 covers 15 residues. V was pared by 3 bases and J by 7 bases, with 6 bases of the junction left unmatched. Germline lookup yields CDR1 LGHDT and CDR2 YNNKEL (reference sequence). CDR3 sequence (DNA): TGTGCCAGCAGCCACGGGACTAGCGGGTCCGGGACCCAGTACTTC. This gives the protein CASSHGTSGSGTQYF.

In this sample, this clonotype turned up a few times. The chain recombines TRBV7-9 with TRBJ2-1; the D gene is possibly TRBD1 (6 bases). Trimming pared 5 bases from V and 4 bases from J, leaving 18 bases between. In germline, CDR1 is SEHNR, CDR2 FQNEAQ (reference sequence). The CDR3 has 16 residues. CDR3 DNA: TGTGCCAGCAGCCCACCAGGGGTCCCCCTATACAATGAGCAGTTCTTC. This translates into CASSPPGVPLYNEQFF.

This clonotype was counted only a few times. The chain joins TRBV5-4 to TRBJ2-1; D gene uncertain. With 5 bases removed from V and 0 bases from J, the gap between germline ends came to 15 bases. The CDR3 loop spans 16 amino acids. Germline CDR1 and CDR2: SGHNT and YYREEE (reference sequence). CDR3 sequence reads: CASSSGTQSSYNEQFF. The CDR3 nucleotides read TGTGCCAGCAGTTCAGGAACCCAGAGCTCCTACAATGAGCAGTTCTTC.

The count of this clonotype is one. The chain recombines TRBV6-5 with TRBJ1-2; TRBD1 matches at 7 bases. Germline CDR1 reads MNHEY; CDR2 reads SVGAGI. CDR3 length equals 15 residues. V dropped 2 bases and J dropped 0; count of bases not matched to a gene: 3. CDR3 sequence reads: CASSYTTGTNYGYTF. The CDR3 coding sequence is TGTGCCAGCAGTTACACGACAGGGACTAACTATGGCTACACCTTC.

This clonotype was seen a few times. V is TRBV7-2 and J is TRBJ2-4, with a weak D call TRBD2 (5 bases). The CDR3 covers 14 residues. Per germline, CDR1 SGHTA and CDR2 FQGNSA. Trimming removed 2 bases from V and 3 bases from J, with 8 bases in between. This CDR3 is CASSLKEGKNIQYF. CDR3 DNA: TGTGCCAGCAGCTTAAAAGAGGGCAAAAACATTCAGTACTTC.

The V gene is TRBV12-3 or TRBV12-4, the J gene TRBJ2-2; no definite D call. Deletions cut 7 bases from V and 6 bases from J, with 9 bases between. The CDR3 extends over 12 amino acids. CDR3 residues: CASTTVPGELFF. The CDR3, as DNA: TGTGCCAGCACTACAGTACCCGGGGAGCTGTTTTTT.

This clonotype has only a few counts. The V gene is TRBV7-9, the J gene TRBJ2-5; D is uncertain. The CDR3 covers 15 residues. From germline, CDR1 is SEHNR and CDR2 FQNEAQ (reference sequence). V lost 3 bases and J lost 1, with 12 bases in between. The CDR3 nucleotides read TGTGCCAGCAGCTTGGCCCGGCGGAGCCAAGAGACCCAGTACTTC. It encodes CASSLARRSQETQYF.

The V and J genes are TRBV20-1 and TRBJ1-6; D call uncertain. Germline CDR1 DFQATT, CDR2 SNEGSKA (reference sequence). V was trimmed by 6 bases and J by 7 bases, leaving 13 bases between them. This CDR3 contains 13 residues. CDR3: CSATGSQNSPLHF. The CDR3 DNA follows: TGCAGTGCAACCGGGTCCCAAAATTCACCCCTCCACTTT.